This passage covers 6 T cell receptor beta chains from one sample sequenced in a study of T cells in Graves' hyperthyroidism and ophthalmopathy. There were TCR beta CDR3 regions amplified from RNA transcripts. The HTBI primer set served for first-round RT-PCR of the TCR CDR3. MiXCR, applied by TCRdb to the multiplex PCR reads, yields one record per CDR3 protein. Of roughly 840,000 distinct CDR3 sequences listed, approximately 40% are singletons. The source material was blood. Every receptor here comes from a young man with Graves' hyperthyroidism.

The chain employs TRBV7-9 and TRBJ2-7; the D is unclear. V dropped 7 bases and J dropped 3 bases, with 10 bases sitting between them. Germline V gene sequence: CDR1 SEHNR, CDR2 FQNEAQ (reference sequence). The CDR3 spans 12 residues. The CDR3 DNA is TGTGCCAGCAACCGTAAGGGCTACGAGCAGTACTTC. Translation: CASNRKGYEQYF. Variable domain in full (rest from reference TRBV7-9 and TRBJ2-7): DTGVSQNPRHKITKRGQNVTFRCDPISEHNRLYWYRQTLGQGPEFLTYFQNEAQLEKSRLLSDRFSAERPKGSFSTLEIQRTEQGDSAMYLCASNRKGYEQYFGPGTRLTVT.

The chain is built from TRBV2 and TRBJ1-1, with a possible D match to TRBD1 (6 bases). This CDR3 is 14 amino acids long. Germline assignment: CDR1 SNHLY and CDR2 FYNNEI. Trimming pared 11 bases from V and 3 bases from J, leaving 19 bases between. The CDR3 sequence is CAPTWGAADTEAFF. The CDR3 DNA reads TGTGCCCCCACTTGGGGGGCTGCGGACACTGAAGCTTTCTTT.

The chain couples TRBV14 to TRBJ2-2; 7 bases agree with TRBD2. Germline V lookup: CDR1 SGHDN, CDR2 FVKESK. With V trimmed by 8 bases and J by 0 bases, 9 bases remained unmatched. The CDR3 is made up of 16 amino acids. In DNA, the CDR3 is TGTGCCAGCGCCCCCCCGGGAGGATCGAACACCGGGGAGCTGTTTTTT. It is translated as CASAPPGGSNTGELFF.

This clonotype was counted a few times. J is TRBJ2-7 and V is TRBV6-1; D uncertain. The CDR3 consists of 16 residues. V lost 8 bases to trimming and J lost 4 bases, with 24 bases between them. Germline CDR1 MNHNS, CDR2 SASEGT. The CDR3 loop reads CASRELGGANLYEQYF. In nucleotides, the CDR3 is TGTGCCAGCCGAGAGTTAGGTGGTGCCAATCTATACGAGCAGTACTTC.

This clonotype was found many times. V gene TRBV7-6 combines with J gene TRBJ1-1, with a tentative D call TRBD1 (5 bases). The CDR3 totals 14 residues. The V gene lost 5 bases and the J gene lost 3 bases, with 13 bases spanning the gap. Germline assignment: CDR1 SGHVS and CDR2 FNYEAQ. The chain's CDR3 is CASSPPAGHTEAFF. For the CDR3, the DNA is TGTGCCAGCAGCCCGCCGGCAGGGCACACTGAAGCTTTCTTT.

This clonotype has ten or more counts. This rearrangement joins TRBV9 to TRBJ1-2; maybe TRBD1 (5 bases). CDR1 and CDR2 from the germline V gene are SGDLS and YYNGEE. The length of the CDR3 is 15 residues. Deletions cut 4 bases from V and 3 bases from J, with 16 bases between. This CDR3 reads CASSPEDISYYGYTF. CDR3 DNA sequence: TGTGCCAGCAGCCCCGAGGACATCAGCTACTATGGCTACACCTTC.